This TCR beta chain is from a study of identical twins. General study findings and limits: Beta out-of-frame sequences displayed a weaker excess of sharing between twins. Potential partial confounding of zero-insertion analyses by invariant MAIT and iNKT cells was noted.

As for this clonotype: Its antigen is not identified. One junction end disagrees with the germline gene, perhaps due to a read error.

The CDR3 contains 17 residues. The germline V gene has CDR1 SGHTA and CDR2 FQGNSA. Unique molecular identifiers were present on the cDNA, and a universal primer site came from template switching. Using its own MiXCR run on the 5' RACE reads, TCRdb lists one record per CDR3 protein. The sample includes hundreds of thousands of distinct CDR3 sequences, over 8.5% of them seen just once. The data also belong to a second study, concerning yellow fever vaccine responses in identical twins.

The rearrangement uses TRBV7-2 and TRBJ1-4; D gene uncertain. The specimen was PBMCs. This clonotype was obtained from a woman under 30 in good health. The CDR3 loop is CASSFSPRPPTNENLFF. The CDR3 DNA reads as TGTGCCAGCAGCTTCTCTCCGAGGCCCCCGACTAATGAAAACCTGTTTTTT.